A single sample gave rise to the 18 T cell receptor beta chains below, sequenced in a study of blood T cell repertoires in COVID-19 (dated by TCRdb to 2018 to 2020). Library preparation used the immunoSEQ multiplex PCR assay. Drawn from immuneACCESS, this table holds only the in-frame rearrangements with V and J called that TCRdb kept. Clones are partly lost; checked studies trace under half to an unresolved V gene and leave the rest unexplained. This sample lists tens of thousands of clones; approximately 86% were detected once. The biggest ten clones account for about 4.2% of the sample. The specimen was peripheral blood. Receptors originate from a man at least 80 years old with active COVID-19.

This clone has a single count. The rearrangement links TRBV9 to TRBJ2-4; D call uncertain. In germline, CDR1 is SGDLS, CDR2 YYNGEE. Trimming shortened V by 4 bases and J by 2 bases, and 7 bases separated the two germline ends. The CDR3 loop spans 13 amino acids. CDR3 sequence: CASSRDTKNIQYF. The CDR3 coding sequence is TGTGCCAGCAGCAGAGATACCAAAAACATTCAGTACTTC.

The chain recombines TRBV11-2 with TRBJ2-5, with D perhaps matching TRBD1 (6 bases). CDR1 is SGHAT, CDR2 FQNNGV, per germline. The CDR3 runs to 15 residues. Trimming cost V 3 bases and J 5 bases, with 16 bases left between them. The CDR3 loop is CASSFDQGKEETQYF. The CDR3 DNA is TGTGCCAGCAGCTTCGACCAGGGGAAGGAGGAGACCCAGTACTTC.

The rearrangement links TRBV19 to TRBJ2-7, with TRBD1 matching 7 bases. V shed 7 bases and J 4 bases; nucleotides not matched to a gene: 25. Germline CDR1 reads LNHDA; CDR2 reads SQIVND (reference sequence). This CDR3 is 19 amino acids long. CDR3 in DNA: TGTGCCAGTACCACTCCTCCTCGGACAGGCCCTGCGACTTCTTACGAGCAGTACTTC. Translation: CASTTPPRTGPATSYEQYF.

The chain uses TRBV3-1 (or the pseudogene TRBV3-2) and TRBJ2-3; TRBD2 might be the D (5 bases). Trimming left V 1 base short and J 3 bases short, with 17 bases between. The CDR3 runs to 17 residues. CDR1 is LGHDT and CDR2 is YNNKEL in the germline V gene (reference sequence). CDR3 loop: CASSQVSDLHFTDTQYF. The CDR3 DNA is TGTGCCAGCAGCCAAGTTAGCGATCTGCATTTTACAGATACGCAGTATTTT.

CDR3 amino acids: CASSADRGALGTEAFF. The CDR3 DNA reads as TGTGCCAGCAGCGCGGACCGCGGGGCGTTAGGGACTGAAGCTTTCTTT. The chain is built from TRBV7-3 and TRBJ1-1, with D possibly being TRBD1 (5 bases). Per germline, CDR1 SGHTA and CDR2 FQGTGA. Deletions cut 5 bases from V and 5 bases from J, with 21 bases between. CDR3 size: 16 residues.

The rearrangement links TRBV3-1 (or the pseudogene TRBV3-2) to TRBJ1-5; 8 nucleotides match TRBD1. V lost 2 bases and J lost 3; bases outside the gene matches: 3. Germline lookup yields CDR1 LGHDT and CDR2 YNNKEL (reference sequence). The CDR3 length is 15 residues. The CDR3 coding sequence is TGTGCCAGCAGCCAAACAGGGGGAAACAATCAGCCCCAGCATTTT. Translated, it gives CASSQTGGNNQPQHF.

The DNA for the CDR3 is TGTGCCAGCAGTAAAACGGGGTTTAGCGAGCAGTACTTC. Its protein product is CASSKTGFSEQYF. The rearrangement links TRBV27 to TRBJ2-7, with D perhaps TRBD2 (5 bases). Germline CDR1 reads MNHEY; CDR2 reads SMNVEV (reference sequence). The CDR3 consists of 13 residues. Trimming took 5 bases from V and 6 from J, leaving 14 bases between them.

This chain uses TRBV5-1 with TRBJ1-1; the match to TRBD1 covers 7 bases. This CDR3 has 15 amino acids. The junction had 9 bases not matched to a gene; V was cut back by 4 bases and J by 3 bases. Germline V CDR1 and CDR2: SGHRS, YFSETQ. The CDR3 DNA reads as TGCGCCAGCAGCATAAATACAGGGGCTGACACTGAAGCTTTCTTT. This sequence encodes CASSINTGADTEAFF. Looking up the rest from reference TRBV5-1 and TRBJ1-1 gives the full variable domain: KAGVTQTPRYLIKTRGQQVTLSCSPISGHRSVSWYQQTPGQGLQFLFEYFSETQRNKGNFPGRFSGRQFSNSRSEMNVSTLELGDSALYLCASSINTGADTEAFFGQGTRLTVV.

The CDR3 region has the DNA TGCGCCAGCAGCTCAGGATACTCCGCGACTAATGAAAAACTGTTTTTT. Its translation: CASSSGYSATNEKLFF. The chain combines TRBV5-1 with TRBJ1-4; the D is unclear. Germline CDR1 reads SGHRS; CDR2 reads YFSETQ. The CDR3 has 16 residues. V was cut by 3 bases and J by 2 bases, with 14 bases left in between.

The chain carries TRBV5-4 and TRBJ1-1; the D is unclear. Trimming shortened V by 4 bases and J by 1 base, and 8 bases separated the two germline ends. The CDR3 is 13 amino acids. The germline CDR1 and CDR2 sequences are SGHNT and YYREEE (reference sequence). The CDR3 coding sequence is TGTGCCAGCAGCGGCGGAAAGAACACTGAAGCTTTCTTT. Its translation is CASSGGKNTEAFF.

This clone appeared a single time. The chain links TRBV7-9 to TRBJ1-4; tentative D call: TRBD1 (6 bases). CDR3 length: 15 amino acids. V was trimmed by 1 base and J by 2 bases, leaving 8 bases between them. Germline V lookup: CDR1 SEHNR, CDR2 FQNEAQ (reference sequence). DNA for the CDR3: TGTGCCAGCAGCTTAGGTGGGGGCACTAATGAAAAACTGTTTTTT. Translating it yields CASSLGGGTNEKLFF.

The V call is TRBV6-6, the J call TRBJ2-3; 8 nucleotides align to TRBD2. CDR1 is MNHNY and CDR2 is SVGAGI in the germline V gene (reference sequence). This CDR3 has 15 amino acids. V shed 7 bases, J shed 2 bases, and the junction held 8 bases outside the gene matches. CDR3 nucleotides: TGTGCCAGCAAGAACGTAGCGGGAAACACAGATACGCAGTATTTT. Amino acid sequence: CASKNVAGNTDTQYF.

The genes are TRBV6-5 and TRBJ2-1, with TRBD2 matching over 10 bases. The CDR3 totals 16 residues. Germline CDR1 and CDR2: MNHEY and SVGAGI. With V trimmed by 4 bases and J by 5 bases, 8 bases remained unmatched. The DNA of the CDR3 is TGTGCCAGCAGTTCCCCTAGCGGGAGCTGGAACAATGAGCAGTTCTTC. Protein product: CASSSPSGSWNNEQFF.

The rearrangement joins TRBV4-2 to TRBJ2-2; TRBD2 might be the D (5 bases). Germline V lookup: CDR1 LGHNA, CDR2 YNFKEQ. This CDR3 contains 14 residues. V lost 4 bases, J lost 7 bases, and 13 bases lay in between. CDR3 loop: CASSRSRERGELFF. CDR3 coding DNA: TGTGCCAGCAGCCGGTCAAGGGAGCGCGGGGAGCTGTTTTTT.

J is TRBJ1-5 and V is TRBV6-1, with D unclear. CDR3 length: 13 amino acids. Germline values: CDR1 MNHNS, CDR2 SASEGT. V lost 7 bases and J 7 bases, leaving 14 bases between the germline ends. CDR3: CASNLRASQPQHF. Written as DNA, the CDR3 is TGTGCCAGCAATTTGAGAGCCTCGCAGCCCCAGCATTTT.

The CDR3 sequence: CATSDLKPGQGARETQYF. The CDR3 DNA sequence: TGTGCCACCAGTGACCTAAAGCCGGGACAGGGGGCGCGTGAGACCCAGTACTTC. This chain connects TRBV24-1 to TRBJ2-5; 12 nucleotides match TRBD1. The CDR3 is 18 amino acids. Germline lookup yields CDR1 KGHDR and CDR2 SFDVKD. V was pared by 4 bases and J by 5 bases, with 13 bases of the junction left unmatched.

The chain recombines TRBV7-2 with TRBJ2-7; D is ambiguous. CDR1 is SGHTA, CDR2 FQGNSA, per germline. This CDR3 is 14 amino acids long. Trimming removed 0 bases from V and 2 bases from J, with 8 bases in between. CDR3 loop: CASSLARQAYEQYF. The CDR3, as DNA: TGTGCCAGCAGCTTAGCGCGGCAAGCCTACGAGCAGTACTTC.

This chain connects TRBV28 to TRBJ2-7; 7 bases are shared with TRBD1. The CDR3 is 14 residues long. Unmatched junction bases numbered 6, after V lost 4 bases and J lost 3 bases. From germline, CDR1 is MDHEN and CDR2 SYDVKM. CDR3 amino acids: CASSSYRDSYEQYF. CDR3 DNA sequence: TGTGCCAGCAGTTCCTACCGGGACAGCTACGAGCAGTACTTC.